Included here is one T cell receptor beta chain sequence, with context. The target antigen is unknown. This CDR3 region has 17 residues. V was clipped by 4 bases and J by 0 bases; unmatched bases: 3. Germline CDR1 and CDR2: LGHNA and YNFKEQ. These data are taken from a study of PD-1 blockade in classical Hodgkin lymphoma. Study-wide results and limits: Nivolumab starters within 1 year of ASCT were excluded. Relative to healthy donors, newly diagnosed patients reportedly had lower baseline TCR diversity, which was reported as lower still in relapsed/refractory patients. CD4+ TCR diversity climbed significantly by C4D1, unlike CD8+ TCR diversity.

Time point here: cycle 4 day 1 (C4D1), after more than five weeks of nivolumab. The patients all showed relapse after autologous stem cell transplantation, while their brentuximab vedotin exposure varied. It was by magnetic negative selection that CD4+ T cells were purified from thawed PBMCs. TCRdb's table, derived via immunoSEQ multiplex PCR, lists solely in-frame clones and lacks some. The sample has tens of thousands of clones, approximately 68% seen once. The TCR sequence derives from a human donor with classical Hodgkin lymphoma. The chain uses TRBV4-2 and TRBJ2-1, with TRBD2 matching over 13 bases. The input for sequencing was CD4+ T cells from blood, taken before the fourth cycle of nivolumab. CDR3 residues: CASSLGTSGDSYNEQFF. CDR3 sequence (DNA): TGTGCCAGCAGCCTCGGGACTAGCGGGGACTCCTACAATGAGCAGTTCTTC.